This T cell receptor (beta chain) originates from a study of OX40 agonist ivuxolimab in advanced cancers. Across the whole study: Ivuxolimab was delivered to patients intravenously every 2 weeks at doses spanning 0.01 to 10 mg/kg.

The table came from immunoSEQ multiplex PCR; TCRdb's copy has only in-frame clones and leaves some out. The data contain roughly 100,000 clones, 85% to 90% of them singletons. Trimming removed 0 bases from V and 1 base from J, with 16 bases in between. The CDR3 is 17 amino acids. In germline, CDR1 is SGHDT, CDR2 YYEEEE. The receptor was derived from an adult with an advanced solid tumor such as melanoma, head and neck, liver or kidney cancer. The chain carries TRBV5-6 and TRBJ2-5, with a tentative D call TRBD2 (6 bases). Material: CD4+ or CD8+ T cells sorted from blood, obtained in a trial of the OX40 agonist ivuxolimab. The CDR3 reads CASSLALTTGGQETQYF. The CDR3 DNA follows: TGTGCCAGCAGCTTGGCCCTAACAACCGGGGGCCAAGAGACCCAGTACTTC.